This TCR beta chain comes out of a study of long-term antiretroviral therapy in people with HIV (dated by TCRdb to 2021 to 2024). Describing the broader study: The earliest samples were collected approximately a decade before the 2015 WHO recommendation for immediate ART, a period when ART was typically delayed until CD4 counts fell. About 40% of the roughly 30 participants with HIV were female. The cohort contributed over 150 cryopreserved PBMC samples from about 30 adults with confirmed HIV infection, collected serially over a mean of approximately 6 years (range 1-12). A retrospective serial study tested whether changes in peripheral blood TRB repertoire composition and diversity were associated with ART initiation and durable HIV suppression. No cross-contamination during QIAcube processing was seen in test extractions of a monoclonal T-cell line run alongside 33 polyclonal samples.

CDR1 and CDR2, per the germline V gene, are MNHEY and SVGAGI. V ends up 0 bases short and J 9 bases short, with an unmatched junction base count of 10. There are 16 amino acids in the CDR3, from cysteine to phenylalanine inclusive. CDR3 DNA is the only sequence kept; it has 48 bases, read in frame from the first base. Points the paper makes about the study in general: Inferences about post-ART repertoire changes were limited because no data were available on ART adherence, viral resistance or therapy changes. Starting ART was linked to a significant rise in TRB diversity, yet even after long-term ART the diversity remained significantly lower than in transplant donor controls. The samples were dated from about 2004 to 2017, and the ART regimens that were used may be less effective than current ART regimens. Compared with controls, HIV repertoires had narrower CDR3 length ranges, and the network structure pointed to an antigen-experienced repertoire that shifted only slightly toward naive after ART. At every time point, the repertoire was dominated by expanded TRB clones first identified before ART initiation, although this dominance fluctuated and, in many PLHIV, declined after ART. Owing to limited PBMC availability, only the TCR beta chain was sequenced, without alpha chain pairing. Because cell numbers in pre-ART samples were limited, unsorted PBMC were profiled instead of sorted CD4+ and CD8+ T cells.

Remarks on this clone: No antigen is known for it. Qualities for individual bases were not recorded, and no much larger clone is one base off.

To be included, a participant needed at least one PBMC sample from before ART initiation plus at least two post-ART samples. Treatment was received in the United States of America by all participants with HIV. Before DNA extraction, cryopreserved samples containing about 0.95-10 million PBMC were thawed and washed. At the time of the earliest PBMC sample for each participant with HIV, ages ranged from roughly 23 to 60 years. Each participant contributed PBMC samples from 1-4 timepoints before ART initiation and 2-8 timepoints after ART initiation, with a median of 7 samples. For every participant, serial HIV viral load, CD4+ T-cell count, ART history and demographic data were obtained. Genomic DNA was extracted from unsorted PBMC with a Qiagen kit on a QIAcube, processed in batches of 12 samples. The immunoSEQ hsTCRB v3.0 assay was used at survey level resolution to sequence the TRB variable region. The targeted TRB sequencing depth was roughly 40,000-55,000 T-cell genomes per sample. An Illumina MiSeq with a v3 150-cycle kit was used to sequence the pooled TRB libraries. The study's processing was this. Repertoire analysis was performed in R inside a reproducible Nextflow workflow that covered QC, data transformation and analysis. LymphoSeq2, an R package for AIRR-Seq data exploration, was used to implement custom analyses. A handful of samples that produced fewer than 5000 total TRB sequences were removed, so fewer than 200 HIV repertoires were analyzed. Among the 170 to 200 HIV repertoires that were kept, some 60 were collected before ART initiation and roughly 130 were collected after ART initiation. Each repertoire was downsampled to 5000 TRB nucleotide sequences, and summary statistics were averaged across 100 downsampling iterations. Only TRB sequences with CDR3 regions of at least seven amino acids were retained for analysis. Two measures captured diversity: a Shannon entropy-derived clonality score and the Gini coefficient. In repertoire networks, the top 5000 CDR3 amino acid sequences were linked whenever an edit distance of one separated two sequences. For TRB CDR3 amino acid sequences, GLIPH2 was used to predict antigen specificity groups and MHC restriction. CDR3 amino acid sequences were matched against VDJdb and McPAS-TCR to flag known CMV, EBV, HIV or tissue antigen associations. Pre-ART, post-ART and control groups were compared with Wilcoxon signed-rank tests and Holm-Bonferroni correction. TCRdb took over this immuneACCESS table, retaining in-frame rearrangements with V and J assigned. Such tables are incomplete; in checked studies, under half of the missing clones stem from an unresolved V gene, and the remainder is unexplained. The DNA was the basis for D and trimming; V, J and clone size are from that table. Here the sample has about 22,000 clones; 65% to 80% occur a single time. Clones ranked in the top ten supply about a tenth of the sample.

This receptor was obtained from a middle-aged woman with HIV. The sequence links TRBV6-5 to TRBJ2-1; a stretch of 8 junction bases matches TRBD2. This sample comprised unsorted PBMCs, obtained 4.1 years after starting antiretroviral therapy. CDR3 reads: CASSYSSSGRASEQFF. The DNA sequence follows: TGTGCCAGCAGTTACTCTTCCAGCGGGAGAGCAAGTGAGCAGTTCTTC.